The present entry profiles one T cell receptor beta chain with its context. Its antigen is not identified. Assay used: immunoSEQ multiplex PCR; TCRdb lists only in-frame clones, some missing. The sample carries approximately 9,500 clones, about 88% recorded once. The sample belongs to a study of blood T cell dynamics during melanoma immunotherapy. Overall study context: Standard first-line treatment here was pembrolizumab or nivolumab plus ipilimumab in metastatic melanoma. Findings of the study overall: Disease-control patients' PBMC repertoires became either more clonal or more diverse at W3.

This sample's time point: pre-treatment baseline. Samples come from before therapy and from week 3 after the first blockade cycle. The CDR3 has 13 amino acids. Trimming shortened V by 5 bases and J by 0 bases, and 7 bases separated the two germline ends. Germline values: CDR1 SGHTA, CDR2 FQGTGA. The gene calls are TRBV7-3 and TRBJ2-5; D unresolved. Sequences were derived from blood, sampled from a patient treated with checkpoint blockade. The source is a human donor with melanoma. For the CDR3, the DNA is TGTGCCAGCAGCCCGACACACCAAGAGACCCAGTACTTC. Its protein product is CASSPTHQETQYF. The whole variable domain, filled in from reference TRBV7-3 and TRBJ2-5, reads GAGVSQTPSNKVTEKGKYVELRCDPISGHTALYWYRQSLGQGPEFLIYFQGTGAADDSGLPNDRFFAVRPEGSVSTLKIQRTERGDSAVYLCASSPTHQETQYFGPGTRLLVL.